This TCR beta chain was profiled in a study of early stage breast cancer tumors. Study-level findings and limits: Enriched TCRB sequences shared across patients were mostly commonly generated sequences. Compared with adjacent normal breast, tumors showed 2 to 2.5-fold denser, more clonal T cells.

Trimming shortened V by 1 base and J by 4 bases, and 7 bases separated the two germline ends. CDR1 and CDR2 from the germline V gene are SGHTA and FQGNSA. The CDR3 consists of 13 residues. Produced via immunoSEQ multiplex PCR; TCRdb's table is partial and in-frame only. The sample has about 72,000 clones; roughly three quarters are singletons. A few counts support this clone. Its antigen is currently unknown. Sequencing was carried out using blood. The chain recombines TRBV7-2 with TRBJ1-2, with D possibly TRBD1 on 6 matching bases. The origin of this receptor is a person between 55 and 69 years old with breast cancer. In nucleotides, the CDR3 is TGTGCCAGCAGCTTAGGACAGGTCTATGGCTACACCTTC. Residues: CASSLGQVYGYTF.